These 20 T cell receptor beta chains share one sample of origin, sequenced in a study of blood T cell repertoires in COVID-19. Method: immunoSEQ multiplex PCR; TCRdb's copy keeps in-frame clones and lacks some. The repertoire holds 80,000 to 100,000 clones, with 80% as singletons. Sequenced material: peripheral blood. The receptors originated from a man between 50 and 59 years old who had recovered from COVID-19.

This sequence joins TRBV4-2 and TRBJ2-5; 8 bases align to TRBD1. Germline V gene lookup returns CDR1 LGHNA and CDR2 YNFKEQ. After removal of 2 bases from V and 2 bases from J, the junction contained 1 base not matched to a gene. The CDR3 extends over 14 amino acids. The CDR3 region is CASSQRQGQETQYF. CDR3 DNA sequence: TGTGCCAGCAGCCAAAGACAGGGGCAAGAGACCCAGTACTTC.

The V and J genes are TRBV28 and TRBJ1-2, with 9 bases aligning to TRBD1. The CDR3 length is 15 residues. CDR1 and CDR2 (germline): MDHEN, SYDVKM. Trimming took 5 bases from V and 5 from J; bases not matched to a gene: 9. The CDR3 DNA sequence: TGTGCCAGCAGTCTCTCCCGGGACAGGGCTTATGGCTACACCTTC. Protein product: CASSLSRDRAYGYTF.

As concerns this clone: The identical CDR3 is also encoded by other nucleotide sequences in the sample. The chain carries TRBV2 and TRBJ2-3; 11 bases are shared with TRBD2. The germline gives CDR1 SNHLY, CDR2 FYNNEI. V shed 6 bases and J 1 base; nucleotides not matched to a gene: 3. The CDR3 totals 15 residues. CDR3 in amino acids: CASSEGLAGTDTQYF. The CDR3 DNA reads as TGTGCCAGCAGCGAGGGACTAGCGGGCACAGATACGCAGTATTTT.

The chain has TRBV28 and TRBJ2-1, with 10 bases lining up with TRBD2. V dropped 2 bases and J dropped 4; count of bases not matched to a gene: 5. CDR1 is MDHEN and CDR2 is SYDVKM in the germline V gene. This CDR3 is built from 16 residues. The CDR3 reads CASSLGLAGVYNEQFF. DNA of the CDR3: TGTGCCAGCAGTTTAGGGCTAGCGGGAGTTTACAATGAGCAGTTCTTC. Full variable domain (remainder filled in from reference TRBV28 and TRBJ2-1): DVKVTQSSRYLVKRTGEKVFLECVQDMDHENMFWYRQDPGLGLRLIYFSYDVKMKEKGDIPEGYSVSREKKERFSLILESASTNQTSMYLCASSLGLAGVYNEQFFGPGTRLTVL.

This clone was seen ten or more times. Other DNA sequences from this sample encode an identical CDR3 as well. The V gene is TRBV12-3 or TRBV12-4, the J gene TRBJ1-6; D not certain. This CDR3 spans 12 amino acids. Trimming took off 3 bases at V and 9 bases at J, with 6 bases between the two ends. This CDR3 is CASSLYRSPLHF. Written as DNA, the CDR3 is TGTGCCAGCAGTTTGTATCGTTCACCCCTCCACTTT.

The rearrangement links TRBV4-3 to TRBJ2-1; D perhaps matches TRBD1 (6 bases). CDR1 and CDR2 from the germline V gene are LGHNA and YSLEER. V was pared by 0 bases and J by 0 bases, with 12 bases between. This CDR3 has 17 amino acids. DNA for the CDR3: TGCGCCAGCAGCCAAGAGGGACACCTGAGCTCCTACAATGAGCAGTTCTTC. This sequence encodes CASSQEGHLSSYNEQFF.

The gene calls are TRBV5-1 and TRBJ1-1, with 10 bases matching TRBD1. The trim removed 4 bases at V and 0 bases at J, leaving 3 bases unmatched. CDR3 length equals 15 residues. CDR1 is SGHRS, CDR2 YFSETQ, per germline. The CDR3 region has the DNA TGCGCCAGCAGCCCGGGACAGGGGTTGAACACTGAAGCTTTCTTT. This gives the protein CASSPGQGLNTEAFF.

The chain carries TRBV6-5 and TRBJ2-7; TRBD2 matches at 10 bases. This CDR3 is built from 16 residues. Unmatched junction bases numbered 7, after V lost 2 bases and J lost 3 bases. The germline CDR1 and CDR2 sequences are MNHEY and SVGAGI. CDR3 residues: CASSYGLAGALYEQYF. CDR3 nucleotide sequence: TGTGCCAGCAGTTACGGGCTAGCGGGGGCCCTCTACGAGCAGTACTTC.

The V and J genes are TRBV21-1 and TRBJ2-5; no check of the table's D call, TRBD1, against the DNA was made. TRBV21-1 counts as a pseudogene. The CDR3 has 12 residues. The CDR3 protein is CASRHREETQYF. The CDR3 region has the DNA TGTGCCAGCCGCCACAGGGAAGAGACCCAGTACTTC.

This rearrangement joins TRBV29-1 to TRBJ2-3; D possibly corresponds to TRBD1 (5 bases). The CDR3 covers 14 residues. Germline V gives CDR1 SQVTM, CDR2 ANQGSEA. V lost 4 bases and J lost 3, with 14 bases in between. The CDR3 here is CSVVWGLGTDTQYF. DNA for the CDR3: TGCAGCGTTGTATGGGGCCTGGGAACAGATACGCAGTATTTT.

This chain links TRBV4-1 with TRBJ1-1; possibly TRBD1 for D (5 bases). Looked up from germline, CDR1 is MGHRA and CDR2 is YSYEKL. V dropped 6 bases and J dropped 3 bases, with 23 bases sitting between them. CDR3 length: 17 residues. CDR3 region: CASSLDPVGGVDTEAFF. The CDR3 nucleotides are TGCGCCAGCAGTTTGGACCCCGTCGGAGGGGTTGACACTGAAGCTTTCTTT.

The V call is TRBV7-3, the J call TRBJ2-7; D uncertain. This CDR3 spans 13 amino acids. Between the trimmed V and J ends, which lost 3 bases and 6 bases, there was a span of 12 bases. CDR1 and CDR2 (germline): SGHTA, FQGTGA. The CDR3 region has the DNA TGTGCCAGCAGCTTCTCACAATCCCTCGAGCAGTACTTC. Its protein product is CASSFSQSLEQYF.

Here the CDR3 DNA reads TGTGCCAGCAGCTTACCGAAACTTAATGAGCAGTTCTTC. As protein: CASSLPKLNEQFF. This chain joins TRBV7-2 and TRBJ2-1; D is ambiguous. This CDR3 spans 13 amino acids. Germline V CDR1 and CDR2: SGHTA, FQGNSA. V lost 2 bases, J lost 7 bases, and 9 bases lay in between.

This chain links TRBV2 with TRBJ1-5, with 12 bases that match TRBD1. After removal of 6 bases from V and 10 bases from J, the junction contained 10 bases not matched to a gene. The CDR3 length is 15 residues. Germline CDR1 SNHLY, CDR2 FYNNEI. The CDR3 region is CASRGQGAANRPQHF. DNA of the CDR3: TGTGCCAGCAGGGGACAGGGGGCCGCTAATCGACCCCAGCATTTT.

CDR3 coding DNA: TGTGCCAGCAGCCAGGGACTGTCGATTAGCGGGGGGGCCAATGAGCAGTTCTTC. This encodes CASSQGLSISGGANEQFF. The rearrangement links TRBV4-2 to TRBJ2-1; 11 nucleotides align to TRBD2. This CDR3 is 18 amino acids long. Germline lookup yields CDR1 LGHNA and CDR2 YNFKEQ. The V segment lost 3 bases and the J segment 6 bases; nucleotides outside the gene matches: 13.

J is TRBJ2-7 and V is TRBV5-4; 11 bases line up with TRBD2. The germline CDR1 and CDR2 sequences are SGHNT and YYREEE (reference sequence). V shed 0 bases, J shed 2 bases, and the junction held 1 base outside the gene matches. The CDR3 runs 15 residues. CDR3 residues: CASSLAGLAAYEQYF. Written as DNA, the CDR3 is TGTGCCAGCAGCTTGGCGGGACTAGCGGCCTACGAGCAGTACTTC.

This clone was observed once. The rearrangement joins TRBV9 to TRBJ2-5; TRBD2 aligns across 8 bases. This CDR3 is 15 amino acids long. Germline CDR1 SGDLS, CDR2 YYNGEE. Trimming at V came to 0 bases and at J to 1 base, leaving 2 bases not matched to a gene. As DNA, the CDR3 is TGTGCCAGCAGCGTAGCCGCGGGAGGCCAAGAGACCCAGTACTTC. It encodes CASSVAAGGQETQYF.

The CDR3 reads CASRIGQAGNAEAFF. The CDR3 DNA reads as TGTGCCAGCAGGATCGGACAGGCGGGAAACGCTGAAGCTTTCTTT. V is TRBV28 and J is TRBJ1-1; TRBD1 matches at 7 bases. Germline CDR1 and CDR2: MDHEN and SYDVKM. With V trimmed by 6 bases and J by 6 bases, 13 bases remained unmatched. The CDR3 is made up of 15 amino acids. The variable domain in full, with the rest retrieved from reference TRBV28 and TRBJ1-1, is DVKVTQSSRYLVKRTGEKVFLECVQDMDHENMFWYRQDPGLGLRLIYFSYDVKMKEKGDIPEGYSVSREKKERFSLILESASTNQTSMYLCASRIGQAGNAEAFFGQGTRLTVV.

Many counts were recorded for this clone. The chain employs TRBV7-8 and TRBJ2-1, with a tentative D call TRBD1 (6 bases). There are 14 residues in the CDR3. Trimming took 5 bases from V and 5 from J, leaving 13 bases between them. Germline values: CDR1 SGHVS, CDR2 FQNEAQ. This chain's CDR3 is CASSLGGENNEQFF. CDR3 in DNA: TGTGCCAGCAGCCTAGGGGGAGAAAACAATGAGCAGTTCTTC. Together with reference TRBV7-8 and TRBJ2-1, the CDR3 gives the full variable domain: GAGVSQSPRYKVAKRGQDVALRCDPISGHVSLFWYQQALGQGPEFLTYFQNEAQLDKSGLPSDRFFAERPEGSVSTLKIQRTQQEDSAVYLCASSLGGENNEQFFGPGTRLTVL.

The chain links TRBV28 to TRBJ1-4, with D uncertain. The ends were cut back, 6 bases at V and 5 bases at J, with 10 bases in the middle. Germline assignment: CDR1 MDHEN and CDR2 SYDVKM. The CDR3 is 13 residues long. The CDR3 region has the DNA TGTGCCAGCAGCGACCGGAGGAATGAAAAACTGTTTTTT. It is translated as CASSDRRNEKLFF.